Below are 5 T cell receptor beta chains sequenced from a single sample in a study of a mutant IDH1 vaccine in newly diagnosed glioma. Produced via immunoSEQ multiplex PCR; TCRdb's table is partial and in-frame only. The sample yields tens of thousands of clones, more than 80% seen once. The time point: baseline, week 1 (first vaccination visit). Treatment specified: pre-vaccination baseline after standard-of-care therapy. The sample here was PBMCs, taken from a glioma patient treated with radiotherapy, temozolomide or both. Source of these receptors: a man aged 35 to 55 with glioma.

The chain carries TRBV7-2 and TRBJ2-1; no clear D. Germline V gene sequence: CDR1 SGHTA, CDR2 FQGNSA. V was shortened by 3 bases and J by 9 bases, with 9 bases between the two germline ends. The CDR3 sequence is 12 residues long. The DNA of the CDR3 is TGTGCCAGCAGCTTCTCCAGCTTTGAGCAGTTCTTC. It yields the protein CASSFSSFEQFF.

The chain couples TRBV5-6 to TRBJ2-6, with 12 bases fitting TRBD2. Germline V CDR1 and CDR2: SGHDT, YYEEEE. The CDR3 consists of 19 residues. V was clipped by 4 bases and J by 2 bases; unmatched bases: 10. The CDR3 reads CASSRKTSGSSAGANVLTF. The CDR3 DNA is TGTGCCAGCAGCCGGAAGACTAGCGGGAGTTCGGCTGGGGCCAACGTCCTGACTTTC.

The J gene is TRBJ2-7, the V gene TRBV6-5; 8 bases map to TRBD1. Germline-derived CDR1 and CDR2 are MNHEY and SVGAGI. V gave up 8 bases and J gave up 0 bases; unmatched junction bases: 6. The CDR3 length is 14 residues. The CDR3 loop reads CASGDRPNSYEQYF. Written as DNA, the CDR3 is TGTGCCAGCGGGGACAGGCCAAACTCCTACGAGCAGTACTTC.

The chain carries TRBV7-2 and TRBJ1-2, with D uncertain. CDR3 size: 14 residues. Germline CDR1 reads SGHTA; CDR2 reads FQGNSA. Trimming took 2 bases from V and 1 from J, leaving 8 bases between them. The CDR3 spells CASSLTINNYGYTF. The CDR3 bases are TGTGCCAGCAGCTTAACAATAAATAACTATGGCTACACCTTC.

In DNA form, the CDR3 reads TGTGCCAGCAGCTTGGGACTAGCGGGTCCCAATGAGCAGTTCTTC. It codes for CASSLGLAGPNEQFF. This rearrangement joins TRBV5-4 to TRBJ2-1; 10 bases are a match to TRBD2. This CDR3 has 15 residues. The junction had 3 bases not matched to a gene; V was cut back by 0 bases and J by 6 bases. Per the germline V gene, CDR1 is SGHNT and CDR2 is YYREEE (reference sequence).